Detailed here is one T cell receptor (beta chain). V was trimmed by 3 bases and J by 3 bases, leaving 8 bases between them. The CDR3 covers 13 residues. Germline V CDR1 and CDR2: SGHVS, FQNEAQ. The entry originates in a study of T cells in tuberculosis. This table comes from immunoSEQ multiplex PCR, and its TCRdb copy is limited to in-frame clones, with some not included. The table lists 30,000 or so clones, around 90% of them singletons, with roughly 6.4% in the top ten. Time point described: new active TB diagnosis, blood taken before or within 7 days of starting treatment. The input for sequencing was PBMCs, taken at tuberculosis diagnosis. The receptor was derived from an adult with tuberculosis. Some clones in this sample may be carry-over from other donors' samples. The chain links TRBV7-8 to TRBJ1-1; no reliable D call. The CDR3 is CASSFVRDTEAFF. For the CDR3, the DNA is TGTGCCAGCAGCTTTGTGCGGGACACTGAAGCTTTCTTT.